This paragraph covers one TCR beta chain sequence. Participants came from some 26 US areas, aged about 18 to 95 years. The data derive from a study of blood T cell repertoires in COVID-19. At the level of the study: T cells, B-cell-depleted T cells, or PBMCs provided the cDNA or gDNA that served as material.

Here immunoSEQ multiplex PCR was the method, and the copy in TCRdb shows in-frame clones only, minus some. The sample lists around 200,000 clones; about 82% were seen once. The TCR sequence derives from a man aged 40-50 years with acute COVID-19. The sequenced sample was PBMCs or T cells enriched from blood (not recorded which).

The CDR3 coding sequence is TGTGCCAGCAGCGGCTCGGACAGGGGGCGAGCTTTCTTT. Its translation: CASSGSDRGRAFF. The chain couples TRBV9 to TRBJ1-1; 11 nucleotides agree with TRBD1. The trim removed 3 bases at V and 10 bases at J, leaving 5 bases unmatched. Germline-derived CDR1 and CDR2 are SGDLS and YYNGEE. CDR3 length: 13 amino acids.